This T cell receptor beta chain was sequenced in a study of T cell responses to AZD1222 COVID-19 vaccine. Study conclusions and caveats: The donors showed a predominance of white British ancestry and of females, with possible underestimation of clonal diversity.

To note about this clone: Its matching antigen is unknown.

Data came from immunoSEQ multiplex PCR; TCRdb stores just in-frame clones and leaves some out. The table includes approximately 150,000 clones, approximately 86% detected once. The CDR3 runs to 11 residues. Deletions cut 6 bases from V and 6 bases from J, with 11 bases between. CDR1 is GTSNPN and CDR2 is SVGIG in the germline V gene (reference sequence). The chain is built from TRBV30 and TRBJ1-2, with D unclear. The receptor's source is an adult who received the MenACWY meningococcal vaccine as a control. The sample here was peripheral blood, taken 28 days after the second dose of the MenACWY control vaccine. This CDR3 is CACLFGHGYTF. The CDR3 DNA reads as TGTGCCTGTTTGTTCGGCCATGGCTACACCTTC.